Below are 9 T cell receptor beta chains sequenced from a single sample in a study of T cell responses to AZD1222 COVID-19 vaccine. Using immunoSEQ multiplex PCR, the repertoire was profiled, and TCRdb retains in-frame clones only, with some absent. The sample carries 120,000 to 150,000 clones, more than 75% recorded once. This material consisted of peripheral blood, taken 28 days after the second AZD1222 dose. Receptors originate from an adult who received the AZD1222 COVID-19 vaccine.

Concerning this clone itself: The sample holds other DNA sequences that translate to the same CDR3. V and J are TRBV20-1 and TRBJ2-3, with D hard to call. Germline V gene data show CDR1 as DFQATT and CDR2 as SNEGSKA (reference sequence). V lost 5 bases and J lost 6, with 6 bases in between. The CDR3 covers 10 residues. The CDR3 coding sequence is TGCAGTGCTGCGCTGGATACGCAGTATTTT. This codes for CSAALDTQYF.

This clone was recorded only once. The chain joins TRBV9 to TRBJ1-1, with 7 bases matching TRBD1. The germline gives CDR1 SGDLS, CDR2 YYNGEE. This CDR3 region has 14 residues. The ends lost 3 bases at V and 3 bases at J; junction bases unmatched: 5. DNA of the CDR3: TGTGCCAGCAGCGGACGACAGGGCCACACTGAAGCTTTCTTT. Residues: CASSGRQGHTEAFF. Full variable domain (remainder filled in from reference TRBV9 and TRBJ1-1): DSGVTQTPKHLITATGQRVTLRCSPRSGDLSVYWYQQSLDQGLQFLIQYYNGEERAKGNILERFSAQQFPDLHSELNLSSLELGDSALYFCASSGRQGHTEAFFGQGTRLTVV.

This chain joins TRBV19 and TRBJ1-1; D may be TRBD1 (6 bases). V was cut by 7 bases and J by 1 base, with 13 bases left in between. The CDR3 runs 14 residues. Germline V gene sequence: CDR1 LNHDA, CDR2 SQIVND (reference sequence). CDR3 DNA: TGTGCCAGTATTCGGGGGGCAGGGAACACTGAAGCTTTCTTT. Amino acids: CASIRGAGNTEAFF. Drawing the rest from reference TRBV19 and TRBJ1-1, the complete variable domain is DGGITQSPKYLFRKEGQNVTLSCEQNLNHDAMYWYRQDPGQGLRLIYYSQIVNDFQKGDIAEGYSVSREKKESFPLTVTSAQKNPTAFYLCASIRGAGNTEAFFGQGTRLTVV.

This clone was seen only a few times. The V and J genes are TRBV28 and TRBJ1-4; 11 nucleotides align to TRBD1. This CDR3 is 15 amino acids long. V shed 4 bases, J shed 8 bases, and the junction held 6 bases outside the gene matches. Per germline, CDR1 MDHEN and CDR2 SYDVKM. The CDR3 coding sequence is TGTGCCAGCAGTTGGGCCGGGACAGGGGGGGAAAAACTGTTTTTT. It translates to CASSWAGTGGEKLFF.

The sample holds a few counts of this clone. The chain uses TRBV5-5 and TRBJ1-1; D may be TRBD1 (5 bases). CDR3 length: 13 amino acids. V was pared by 5 bases and J by 1 base, with 9 bases between. Looked up from germline, CDR1 is SGHKS and CDR2 is YYEKEE (reference sequence). The CDR3 DNA sequence: TGTGCCAGCAGTACACAGGCGAACACTGAAGCTTTCTTT. This sequence encodes CASSTQANTEAFF.

V usage is TRBV5-1 and J usage is TRBJ2-3, with D possibly being TRBD2 (5 bases). V dropped 2 bases and J dropped 2 bases, with 15 bases sitting between them. Germline lookup yields CDR1 SGHRS and CDR2 YFSETQ. The CDR3 length is 16 residues. The chain's CDR3 is CASSFDTGSNTDTQYF. The CDR3 DNA reads TGCGCCAGCAGCTTCGATACGGGGTCCAACACAGATACGCAGTATTTT.

The chain has TRBV27 and TRBJ2-6; D unresolved. V was shortened by 7 bases and J by 0 bases, with 7 bases between the two germline ends. Germline lookup yields CDR1 MNHEY and CDR2 SMNVEV (reference sequence). The CDR3 length is 14 residues. The CDR3 coding sequence is TGTGCCAGCACCGGCCTCTCTGGGGCCAACGTCCTGACTTTC. Protein sequence: CASTGLSGANVLTF. The full variable domain, in which reference TRBV27 and TRBJ2-6 provide the parts outside the CDR3, is EAQVTQNPRYLITVTGKKLTVTCSQNMNHEYMSWYRQDPGLGLRQIYYSMNVEVTDKGDVPEGYKVSRKEKRNFPLILESPSPNQTSLYFCASTGLSGANVLTFGAGSRLTVL.

This chain uses TRBV29-1 with TRBJ1-2, with D possibly TRBD1 on 5 matching bases. V dropped 4 bases and J dropped 6 bases, with 15 bases sitting between them. CDR3 length: 13 residues. Germline assignment: CDR1 SQVTM and CDR2 ANQGSEA. As DNA, the CDR3 is TGCAGCGTTGGGGGACGGTCGTGGGATGGCTACACCTTC. Translated: CSVGGRSWDGYTF.

This chain uses TRBV6-5 with TRBJ1-2; D is possibly TRBD1 (6 bases). The CDR3 sequence is 14 residues long. The germline CDR1 and CDR2 sequences are MNHEY and SVGAGI. Trimming pared 2 bases from V and 4 bases from J, leaving 11 bases between. DNA for the CDR3: TGTGCCAGCAGTTACCTGGGGGCGGGCTATGGCTACACCTTC. Its protein product is CASSYLGAGYGYTF.